The 21 T cell receptor beta chains reported below all come from one sample, sequenced in a study of CD8 T cells in ankylosing spondylitis. Points from the study as a whole: Typical of ankylosing spondylitis blood, it appeared, was a TCR beta motif of several highly homologous variants.

These receptors lack a known antigen. MiXCR was run by TCRdb on the 5' RACE reads, yielding one entry per CDR3 protein. The profile shows roughly 90,000 distinct CDR3 sequences, roughly 8.8% of them singletons. What was sequenced was blood, either unsorted or a sorted T cell fraction (not recorded which). These receptors originate from a male donor with ankylosing spondylitis.

This clonotype was seen at least ten times. The chain is built from TRBV24-1 and TRBJ1-1, with D possibly TRBD1 on 6 matching bases. This CDR3 is built from 13 residues. Between the trimmed V and J ends, which lost 12 bases and 6 bases, there was a span of 19 bases. The germline gives CDR1 KGHDR, CDR2 SFDVKD. The CDR3 DNA reads TGTGCCTCCCAGGGGCCCGCTACGGCTGAAGCTTTCTTT. It yields the protein CASQGPATAEAFF.

Relative to its sample, this clonotype is medium-sized. V and J are TRBV24-1 and TRBJ1-2; D is unclear. The germline V gene encodes CDR1 KGHDR and CDR2 SFDVKD. The CDR3 length is 12 residues. Trimming shortened V by 4 bases and J by 8 bases, and 10 bases separated the two germline ends. The CDR3 sequence is CATSDYRWGYTF. CDR3 DNA sequence: TGTGCCACCAGTGACTACCGTTGGGGCTACACCTTC.

This clonotype appeared many times. This chain uses TRBV5-6 with TRBJ1-2; 7 nucleotides line up with TRBD1. The length of the CDR3 is 13 residues. CDR1 SGHDT and CDR2 YYEEEE come from the germline V gene. The trim removed 2 bases at V and 6 bases at J, leaving 4 bases unmatched. The CDR3 sequence is CASSLGTGDGYTF. CDR3 in DNA: TGTGCCAGCAGCTTAGGAACAGGGGATGGCTACACCTTC.

The chain carries TRBV3-1 and TRBJ2-7; 9 nucleotides align to TRBD1. The CDR3 contains 14 residues. Germline values: CDR1 LGHDT, CDR2 YNNKEL (reference sequence). The junction had 1 base not matched to a gene; V was cut back by 3 bases and J by 1 base. The CDR3 bases are TGTGCCAGCAGCCAGGGACAGGGATCCTACGAGCAGTACTTC. This encodes CASSQGQGSYEQYF.

This sequence joins TRBV30 and TRBJ2-1, with D unresolved. CDR3 length: 12 amino acids. V lost 2 bases and J 12 bases, leaving 14 bases between the germline ends. Germline V gene data show CDR1 as GTSNPN and CDR2 as SVGIG (reference sequence). CDR3 residues: CAWSFRGQWQFF. CDR3 DNA sequence: TGTGCCTGGAGTTTTCGTGGTCAGTGGCAGTTCTTC.

This sequence joins TRBV6-2 or TRBV6-3 and TRBJ2-7; D is unresolved. CDR1 MNHEY and CDR2 SVGEGT come from the germline V gene. V was pared by 3 bases and J by 0 bases, with 9 bases between. This CDR3 comprises 14 residues. The CDR3 DNA follows: TGTGCCAGCAGTTATCCTCTCTACTCCTACGAGCAGTACTTC. Residues: CASSYPLYSYEQYF.

This clonotype was seen ten or more times. This rearrangement joins TRBV28 to TRBJ2-7; D remains ambiguous. V lost 7 bases, J lost 6 bases, and 22 bases lay in between. The CDR3 is 15 amino acids. Germline loops: CDR1 MDHEN, CDR2 SYDVKM. As DNA, the CDR3 is TGTGCCAGCACCCCCGGCCTTCATGGAAGGCCCGAGCAGTACGTC. This translates into CASTPGLHGRPEQYV.

This clonotype was counted between two and nine times. V is TRBV15 and J is TRBJ1-2; D is ambiguous. The V gene's germline CDR1 is LNHNV and CDR2 YYDKDF (reference sequence). Trimming removed 0 bases at V and 1 base at J, with 15 bases between. The CDR3 loop spans 17 amino acids. The CDR3 sequence is CATSRDRVSLVNYGYTF. The CDR3 nucleotides are TGTGCCACCAGCAGAGATAGAGTTAGTTTAGTTAACTATGGCTACACCTTC.

This clonotype was found many times. The CDR3 nucleotides are TGTGCCAGCAGCTTTTCGGGACTCAACACCGGGGAGCTGTTTTTT. This translates into CASSFSGLNTGELFF. The chain joins TRBV13 to TRBJ2-2; D possibly corresponds to TRBD2 (6 bases). This CDR3 spans 15 amino acids. The V and J ends lost 3 bases and 2 bases respectively, with 10 bases between them. Looked up from germline, CDR1 is PRHDT and CDR2 is FYEKMQ (reference sequence).

Ten or more counts support this clonotype. The chain is built from TRBV3-1 and TRBJ2-7, with D unclear. In germline, CDR1 is LGHDT, CDR2 YNNKEL (reference sequence). This CDR3 has 10 residues. Trimming left V 6 bases short and J 9 bases short, with 9 bases between. CDR3 amino acids: CASSPARQYV. The CDR3, as DNA: TGTGCCAGCAGTCCAGCCCGGCAGTACGTC.

This clonotype occurred many times. This rearrangement joins TRBV12-3 or TRBV12-4 to TRBJ2-7, with D possibly being TRBD2 (6 bases). The CDR3 is made up of 16 amino acids. V was trimmed by 4 bases and J by 6 bases, leaving 22 bases between them. CDR3 nucleotide sequence: TGTGCCAGCAGTTCCCGATTACCGGGTCTCGGGAGCGAGCAGTACTTC. Residues: CASSSRLPGLGSEQYF.

This clonotype came up many times. The genes are TRBV20-1 and TRBJ2-1; the D gene is possibly TRBD2 (5 bases). CDR1 DFQATT and CDR2 SNEGSKA come from the germline V gene (reference sequence). The CDR3 runs to 11 residues. Deletions cut 4 bases from V and 7 bases from J, with 8 bases between. This CDR3 reads CSAKRVNEQFF. CDR3 DNA sequence: TGCAGTGCTAAGAGGGTAAATGAGCAGTTCTTC.

This clonotype was counted at least ten times. The chain joins TRBV7-9 to TRBJ2-1; D remains unclear. CDR1 and CDR2 from the germline V gene are SEHNR and FQNEAQ (reference sequence). The length of the CDR3 is 14 residues. V shed 2 bases and J shed 5 bases, with 10 bases lying between them. CDR3 sequence: CASSLSENDNEQFF. The CDR3 coding sequence is TGTGCCAGCAGCTTATCAGAAAACGACAATGAGCAGTTCTTC.

This clonotype has at least ten counts. The V gene is TRBV20-1, the J gene TRBJ2-7; the D gene is possibly TRBD1 (5 bases). The CDR3 contains 12 residues. The germline V and J ends were trimmed by 1 base and 4 bases, with 8 bases remaining between them. Germline CDR1 is DFQATT and CDR2 is SNEGSKA (reference sequence). The DNA of the CDR3 is TGCAGTGCTAGAGTAGGGGCGTACGAGCAGTACTTC. As protein: CSARVGAYEQYF.

This clonotype was counted many times. CDR3 sequence: CASSLFRAGVHEQFF. The DNA of the CDR3 is TGTGCCAGCAGCCTCTTCCGTGCGGGAGTGCATGAGCAGTTCTTC. The gene calls are TRBV7-8 and TRBJ2-1; 7 positions agree with TRBD2. CDR3 length: 15 amino acids. V lost 5 bases and J lost 8; bases outside the gene matches: 12. Germline-derived CDR1 and CDR2 are SGHVS and FQNEAQ.

The table lists this clonotype with a few counts. The chain has TRBV7-9 and TRBJ1-2; no definite D call. This CDR3 is 10 amino acids long. Germline CDR1 is SEHNR and CDR2 is FQNEAQ (reference sequence). Trimming stripped 8 bases from V and 6 bases from J, with 7 bases between. CDR3 coding DNA: TGTGCCAGCTGGCACGATGGCTACACCTTC. Translating it yields CASWHDGYTF.

The sample holds a few counts of this clonotype. The chain employs TRBV7-2 and TRBJ2-3, with D possibly matching TRBD2 (5 bases). This CDR3 contains 16 residues. The V gene lost 2 bases and the J gene lost 2 bases, with 14 bases spanning the gap. In germline, CDR1 is SGHTA, CDR2 FQGNSA. CDR3 in DNA: TGTGCCAGCAGCTTATTTGATAGCGTACCCACAGATACGCAGTATTTT. This translates into CASSLFDSVPTDTQYF.

This clonotype was seen more than once but under ten times. V gene TRBV6-4 combines with J gene TRBJ2-1; TRBD1 agrees at 9 bases. The V segment lost 4 bases and the J segment 6 bases; nucleotides outside the gene matches: 7. CDR3 size: 15 residues. Germline values: CDR1 MRHNA, CDR2 SNTAGT. Written as DNA, the CDR3 is TGTGCCAGCAGTGCGGCACAGGGGGCGTCCAATGAGCAGTTCTTC. Its translation: CASSAAQGASNEQFF.

This clonotype was counted a few times. The rearrangement uses TRBV27 and TRBJ2-4; 11 bases match TRBD2. This CDR3 region has 15 residues. V was pared by 5 bases and J by 4 bases, with 4 bases of the junction left unmatched. From germline, CDR1 is MNHEY and CDR2 SMNVEV (reference sequence). The CDR3 loop reads CASSPGTSGKNIQYF. The DNA of the CDR3 is TGTGCCAGCAGTCCCGGGACTAGCGGTAAAAACATTCAGTACTTC.

This clonotype appeared many times. In nucleotides, the CDR3 is TGTGCCAGCAGCCCCCGGAGGGGAGGACAGAACACTGAAGCTTTCTTT. This translates into CASSPRRGGQNTEAFF. This rearrangement joins TRBV11-2 to TRBJ1-1; D is perhaps TRBD1 (5 bases). The CDR3 covers 16 residues. Trimming took 5 bases from V and 1 from J, leaving 17 bases between them. Germline CDR1 is SGHAT and CDR2 is FQNNGV.

The CDR3 loop is CASSSPKRAGFHEQFF. The DNA of the CDR3 is TGTGCCAGCAGCTCCCCTAAGCGGGCCGGCTTTCACGAGCAGTTCTTC. The genes are TRBV7-9 and TRBJ2-1; D is possibly TRBD2 (6 bases). The germline CDR1 and CDR2 sequences are SEHNR and FQNEAQ (reference sequence). This CDR3 has 16 residues. V lost 4 bases and J lost 10, with 23 bases in between.